What follows describes a single T cell receptor beta chain. These data are taken from a study of control samples from healthy donors and cancer patients. Sequenced by immunoSEQ multiplex PCR; TCRdb stores in-frame clones only, minus some. The sample data list about 190,000 clones. Germline V CDR1 and CDR2: LNHNV, YYDKDF (reference sequence). The length of the CDR3 is 14 residues. Trimming removed 5 bases from V and 0 bases from J, with 11 bases in between. The chain has TRBV15 and TRBJ2-7; D is unresolved. The receptor's source is a woman in her 30s in good health. Sequenced input: blood. CDR3 coding DNA: TGTGCCACCAGCGATTTCGACAACTCCTACGAGCAGTACTTC. It is translated as CATSDFDNSYEQYF. Looking up the rest from reference TRBV15 and TRBJ2-7 gives the full variable domain: DAMVIQNPRYQVTQFGKPVTLSCSQTLNHNVMYWYQQKSSQAPKLLFHYYDKDFNNEADTPDNFQSRRPNTSFCFLDIRSPGLGDTAMYLCATSDFDNSYEQYFGPGTRLTVT.